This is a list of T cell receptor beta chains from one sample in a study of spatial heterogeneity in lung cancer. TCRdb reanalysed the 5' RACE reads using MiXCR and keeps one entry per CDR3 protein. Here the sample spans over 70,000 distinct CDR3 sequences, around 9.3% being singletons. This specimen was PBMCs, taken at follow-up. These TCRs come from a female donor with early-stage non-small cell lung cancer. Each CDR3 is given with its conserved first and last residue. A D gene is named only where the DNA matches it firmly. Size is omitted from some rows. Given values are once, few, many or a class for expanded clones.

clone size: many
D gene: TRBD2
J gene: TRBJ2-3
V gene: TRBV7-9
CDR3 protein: CASSLFRGTSGSTDTQYF
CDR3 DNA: TGTGCCAGCAGCTTATTCCGAGGGACTAGCGGAAGCACAGATACGCAGTATTTT

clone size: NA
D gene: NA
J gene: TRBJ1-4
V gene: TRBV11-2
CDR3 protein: CASSSVGETNEKLFF
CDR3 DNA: TGTGCCAGCAGCTCCGTCGGGGAAACTAATGAAAAACTGTTTTTT

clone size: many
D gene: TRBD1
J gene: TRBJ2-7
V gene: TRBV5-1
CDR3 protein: CASSPGQGHAYEQYF
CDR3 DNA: TGCGCCAGCAGCCCTGGACAGGGACACGCCTACGAGCAGTACTTC

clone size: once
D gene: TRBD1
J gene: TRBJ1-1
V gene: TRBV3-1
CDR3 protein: CASSFSTGDAFF
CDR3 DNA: TGTGCCAGCAGCTTCTCTACAGGGGATGCTTTCTTT

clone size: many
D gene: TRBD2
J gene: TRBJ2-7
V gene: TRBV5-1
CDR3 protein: CASSLATGTSESYEQYF
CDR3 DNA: TGCGCCAGCAGCTTGGCGACCGGGACTAGCGAATCCTACGAGCAGTACTTC

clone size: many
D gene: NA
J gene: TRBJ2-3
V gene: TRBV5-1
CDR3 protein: CASSLEPGLRTDTQYF
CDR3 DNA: TGCGCCAGCTCCCTAGAGCCGGGGCTGCGGACAGATACGCAGTATTTT

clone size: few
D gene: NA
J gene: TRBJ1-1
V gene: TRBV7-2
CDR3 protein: CASSQNPGGVTEAFF
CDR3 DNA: TGTGCCAGCAGCCAGAACCCTGGGGGGGTCACTGAAGCTTTCTTT

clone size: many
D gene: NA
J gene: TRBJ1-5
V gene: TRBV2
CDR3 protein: CASRRNFRNQPQHF
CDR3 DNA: TGTGCCAGCAGAAGGAACTTTCGCAATCAGCCCCAGCATTTT

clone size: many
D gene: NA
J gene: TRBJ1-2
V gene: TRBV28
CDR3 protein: CASSLIARGYTF
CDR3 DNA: TGTGCCAGCAGTTTAATAGCCCGTGGCTACACCTTC

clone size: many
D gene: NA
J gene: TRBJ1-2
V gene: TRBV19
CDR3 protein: CASRSSGIPGLGYTF
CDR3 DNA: TGTGCCAGTAGGAGTTCAGGGATACCGGGACTTGGCTACACCTTC

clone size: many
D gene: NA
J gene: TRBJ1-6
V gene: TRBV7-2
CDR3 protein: CASSLQRARSPLHF
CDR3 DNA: TGTGCCAGCAGCTTACAACGAGCTAGATCACCCCTCCACTTT

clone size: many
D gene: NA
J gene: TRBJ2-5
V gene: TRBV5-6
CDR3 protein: CASSLRAGVLIETQYF
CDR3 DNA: TGTGCCAGCAGCTTGAGGGCAGGGGTCCTGATAGAGACCCAGTACTTC